This T cell receptor (beta chain) emerged from a study of CD8 T cells in Susac syndrome. Overall study findings and caveats: The study admitted that it had a relatively small number of individuals in its TCR sequencing and HLA analysis.

Remarks on this clonotype: Its antigen is currently unknown.

The RNA input was about 0.45 to 1 ug, and it was reverse transcribed with random hexamers. It was immunoSEQ multiplex PCR that amplified TCR beta CDR3 across 54 Vbeta and 13 Jbeta. TCRdb redid the calling of the immunoSEQ multiplex PCR reads with MiXCR, one entry per CDR3 protein. The data show under 350,000 distinct CDR3 sequences, with about 91% seen just once and approximately 0.065% held by the top ten. Blood CD8+ and CD4+ T cells underwent high-throughput TCR beta sequencing. The CD8+ and CD4+ T cells were negatively isolated, with the TEMRA cells enriched by FACS. Trimming stripped 7 bases from V and 1 base from J, with 12 bases between. Looked up from germline, CDR1 is SGHNT and CDR2 is YYREEE (reference sequence). CDR3 length: 13 residues.

The J gene is TRBJ2-7, the V gene TRBV5-4, with D possibly TRBD1 on 5 matching bases. This receptor was taken from a human donor with multiple sclerosis. Specimen: CD4+ T cells from PBMCs. The CDR3 bases are TGTGCCAGCCAAACACAGGCGTCCTACGAGCAGTACTTC. This sequence encodes CASQTQASYEQYF.